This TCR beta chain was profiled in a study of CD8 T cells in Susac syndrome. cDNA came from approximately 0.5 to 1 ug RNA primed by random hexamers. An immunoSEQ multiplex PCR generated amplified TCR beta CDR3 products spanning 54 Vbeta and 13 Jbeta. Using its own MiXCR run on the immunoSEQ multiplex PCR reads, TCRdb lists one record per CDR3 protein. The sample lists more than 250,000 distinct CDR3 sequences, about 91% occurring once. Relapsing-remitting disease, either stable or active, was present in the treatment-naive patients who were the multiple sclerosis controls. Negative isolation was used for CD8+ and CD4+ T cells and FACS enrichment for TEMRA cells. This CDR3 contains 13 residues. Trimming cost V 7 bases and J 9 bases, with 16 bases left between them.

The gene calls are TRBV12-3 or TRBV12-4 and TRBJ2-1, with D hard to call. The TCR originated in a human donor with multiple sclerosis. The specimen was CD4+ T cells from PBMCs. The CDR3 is CASTPTRPSEQFF. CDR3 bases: TGTGCCAGCACCCCCACGAGGCCCAGTGAGCAGTTCTTC.